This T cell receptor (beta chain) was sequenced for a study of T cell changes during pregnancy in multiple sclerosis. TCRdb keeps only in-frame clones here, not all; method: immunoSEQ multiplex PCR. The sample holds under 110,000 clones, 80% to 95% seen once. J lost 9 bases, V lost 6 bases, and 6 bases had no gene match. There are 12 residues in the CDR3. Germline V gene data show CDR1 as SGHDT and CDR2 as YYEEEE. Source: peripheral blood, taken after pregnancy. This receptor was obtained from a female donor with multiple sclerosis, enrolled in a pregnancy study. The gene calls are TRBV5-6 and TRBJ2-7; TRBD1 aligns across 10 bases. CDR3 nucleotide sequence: TGTGCCAGCAAAAGGACAGGGGGAGGGCAGTACTTC. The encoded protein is CASKRTGGGQYF.